Each of the 5 T cell receptor beta chains below was sequenced from the same sample in a study of T cells in women clearing cervical HPV infection. Data came from immunoSEQ multiplex PCR; TCRdb stores just in-frame clones and leaves some out. The table gives roughly 23,000 clones; the top ten clones make up over 4.5% of it. Input material: blood buffy coat. The receptors stem from a woman aged 18 to 75 with a cervical HPV16 infection that either progressed to CIN3+ or cleared (not recorded which).

In regard to this clone: The CDR3 end falls 3 residues outside the read, so it is completed with the germline J gene. The chain employs TRBV6-1 and TRBJ1-2; tentative D call: TRBD1 (5 bases). There are 14 residues in the CDR3. Germline lookup yields CDR1 MNHNS and CDR2 SASEGT. The CDR3 sequence: CASSEQGIYNDYTF. CDR3 bases read: TGTGCCAGCAGTGAGCAGGGAATCTACAATGAC.

To note about this clone: The CDR3 goes on 3 residues after the read ends, and that part is filled in from the germline J gene. The chain recombines TRBV30 with TRBJ2-3, with 8 bases fitting TRBD1. Germline V gene data show CDR1 as GTSNPN and CDR2 as SVGIG (reference sequence). J lost 3 bases, V lost 2 bases, and 7 bases had no gene match. The CDR3 is 15 amino acids. The CDR3 spells CAWSLGQGETDTQYF. Partial CDR3 DNA: TGTGCCTGGAGTCTCGGACAGGGAGAGACAGATACG.

Comment on this clone: The CDR3 end falls 3 residues outside the read, so it is completed with the germline J gene. The chain uses TRBV18 and TRBJ2-4, with 7 positions matching TRBD1. Looked up from germline, CDR1 is KGHSH and CDR2 is LQKENI. CDR3 size: 15 residues. The CDR3 loop reads CASSPLRGRSYGQYF. The CDR3 DNA, read in part, is TGTGCCAGCTCACCGCTGAGGGGGCGCAGCTATGGT.

The CDR3 reads CASSVSGETQYF. The DNA read from the CDR3 is TGCGCCAGCAGTGTATCGGGGGAGACC. V is TRBV10-1 and J is TRBJ2-5; D perhaps matches TRBD2 (5 bases). The read is 3 residues too short to cover the CDR3 end, so that end is filled in from the germline J gene. Germline loops: CDR1 WNHNN, CDR2 SYGVQD (reference sequence). V was cut by 4 bases and J by 5 bases, with 8 bases left in between. The CDR3 is 12 amino acids.

A word on this clone: The read terminates 3 residues before the CDR3 end, so the remaining end is supplied by the germline J gene. The chain uses TRBV20-1 and TRBJ1-6, with D perhaps TRBD1 (6 bases). CDR3 length: 15 amino acids. CDR1 and CDR2 (germline): DFQATT, SNEGSKA (reference sequence). The V and J ends lost 6 bases and 7 bases respectively, with 19 bases between them. The CDR3 DNA, read in part, is TGCAGTGCCCGGACAGTTACGGGGACAAATTCACCC. As protein: CSARTVTGTNSP. The whole CDR3 protein reads CSARTVTGTNSPLHF.